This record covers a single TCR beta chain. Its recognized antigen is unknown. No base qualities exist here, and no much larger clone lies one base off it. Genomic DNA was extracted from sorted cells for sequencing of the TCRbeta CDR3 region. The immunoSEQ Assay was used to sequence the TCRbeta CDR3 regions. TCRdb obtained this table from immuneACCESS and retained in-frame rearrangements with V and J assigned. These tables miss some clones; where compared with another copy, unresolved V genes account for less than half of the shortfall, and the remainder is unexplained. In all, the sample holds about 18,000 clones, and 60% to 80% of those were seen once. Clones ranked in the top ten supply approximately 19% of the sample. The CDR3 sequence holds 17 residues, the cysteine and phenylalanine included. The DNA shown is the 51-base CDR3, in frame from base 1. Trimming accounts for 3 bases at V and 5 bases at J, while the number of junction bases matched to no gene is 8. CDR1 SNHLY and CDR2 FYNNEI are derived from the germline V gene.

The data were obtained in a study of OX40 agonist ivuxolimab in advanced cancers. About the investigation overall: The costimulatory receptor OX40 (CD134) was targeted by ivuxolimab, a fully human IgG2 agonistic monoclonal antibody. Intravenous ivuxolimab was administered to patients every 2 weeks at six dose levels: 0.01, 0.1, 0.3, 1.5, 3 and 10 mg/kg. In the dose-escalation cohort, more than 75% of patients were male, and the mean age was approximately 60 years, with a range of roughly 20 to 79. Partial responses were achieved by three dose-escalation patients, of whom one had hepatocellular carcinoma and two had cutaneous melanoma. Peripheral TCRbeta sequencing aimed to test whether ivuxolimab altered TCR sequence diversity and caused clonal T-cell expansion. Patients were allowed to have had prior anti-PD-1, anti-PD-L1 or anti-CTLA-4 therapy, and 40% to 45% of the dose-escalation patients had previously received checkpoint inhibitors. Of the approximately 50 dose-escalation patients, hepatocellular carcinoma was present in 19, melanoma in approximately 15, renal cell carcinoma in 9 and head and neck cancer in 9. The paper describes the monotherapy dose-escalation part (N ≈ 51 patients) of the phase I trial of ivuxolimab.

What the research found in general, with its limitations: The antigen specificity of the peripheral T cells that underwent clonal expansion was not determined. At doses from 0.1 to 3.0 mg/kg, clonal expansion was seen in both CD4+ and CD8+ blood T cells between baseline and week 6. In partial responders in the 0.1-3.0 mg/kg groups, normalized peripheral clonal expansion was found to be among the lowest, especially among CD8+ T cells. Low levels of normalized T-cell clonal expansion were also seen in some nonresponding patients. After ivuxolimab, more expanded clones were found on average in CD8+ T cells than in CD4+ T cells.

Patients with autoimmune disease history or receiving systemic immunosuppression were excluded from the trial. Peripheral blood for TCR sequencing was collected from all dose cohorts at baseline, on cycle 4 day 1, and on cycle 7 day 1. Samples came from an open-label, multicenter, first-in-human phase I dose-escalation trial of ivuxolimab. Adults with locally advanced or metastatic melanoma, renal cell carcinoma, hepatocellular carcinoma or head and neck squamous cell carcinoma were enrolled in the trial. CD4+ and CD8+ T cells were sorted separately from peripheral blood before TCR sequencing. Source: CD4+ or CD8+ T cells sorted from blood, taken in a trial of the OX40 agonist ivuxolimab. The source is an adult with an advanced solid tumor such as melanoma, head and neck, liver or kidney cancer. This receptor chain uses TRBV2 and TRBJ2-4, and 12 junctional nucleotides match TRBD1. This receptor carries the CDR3 CASSDYRDRGLENIQYF. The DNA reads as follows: TGTGCCAGCAGTGACTACCGGGACAGGGGGCTTGAAAACATTCAGTACTTC.